This T cell receptor beta chain was obtained from a study of blood T cells in healthy people across ages. This clonotype was detected a few times. The second PCR ran roughly 6 to 11 cycles with a sample-barcoded 5' primer and J-beta primers. The authors tagged each cDNA molecule using a template-switch adaptor with 12 random nucleotides. Each CDR3 protein gets one entry after TCRdb re-called the 5' RACE reads with MiXCR. The sample includes about 510,000 distinct CDR3 sequences, about 28% of them seen just once. CDR3 size: 13 residues. V lost 2 bases and J 8 bases, leaving 12 bases between the germline ends. Per the germline V gene, CDR1 is DFQATT and CDR2 is SNEGSKA (reference sequence). The data also belong to a second study, concerning T cells of mothers and their children.

The V call is TRBV20-1, the J call TRBJ1-4, with D possibly TRBD1 on 6 matching bases. This receptor was obtained from a boy aged 2-15 years in good health. The source material was blood. CDR3 amino acids: CSARRRGEEKLFF. DNA for the CDR3: TGCAGTGCTAGAAGGAGGGGGGAAGAAAAACTGTTTTTT.